This TCR beta chain derives from a study of CD8 T cells in ankylosing spondylitis. CDR3 size: 19 residues. With 6 bases removed from V and 0 bases from J, the gap between germline ends came to 21 bases. Comment on this clonotype: What it binds is not known.

One entry per CDR3 protein results from TCRdb running MiXCR on the 5' RACE reads. This table has roughly 670,000 distinct CDR3 sequences, over 15% appearing once. The study, taken as a whole, reports: Those disease-linked clones were CD8+; they were also relatively rare in peripheral blood. Within ankylosing spondylitis blood, a TCR beta motif made up of under 10 highly homologous variants appeared to be characteristic. Matched synovial fluid from ankylosing spondylitis patients was reported to be enriched for disease-linked clones.

This sequence was found in a male donor with ankylosing spondylitis. The source material was blood, either unsorted or a sorted T cell fraction (not recorded which). The chain employs TRBV12-3 or TRBV12-4 and TRBJ2-6; D possibly matches TRBD1 or TRBD2 (5 bases each). The CDR3 region has the DNA TGTGCCAGCAGATATGGCCTCCCGGCAGGGAGCTCTGGGGCCAACGTCCTGACTTTC. Translating it yields CASRYGLPAGSSGANVLTF.